Shown below are 21 T cell receptor beta chains from a single sample sequenced in a study of control samples from healthy donors and cancer patients. Profiling relied on immunoSEQ multiplex PCR, and the TCRdb table lists in-frame clones only, not all of them. The sample has tens of thousands of clones, roughly 80% seen once. Specimen: PBMCs. The receptors originated from a man aged 60 to 75 with colorectal cancer.

The chain uses TRBV5-1 and TRBJ1-1; no definite D call. Between the trimmed V and J ends, which lost 0 bases and 2 bases, there was a span of 8 bases. The CDR3 is made up of 14 amino acids. Germline V gives CDR1 SGHRS, CDR2 YFSETQ. The CDR3 DNA reads as TGCGCCAGCAGCTTGGTCGGGAGTAACACTGAAGCTTTCTTT. Residues: CASSLVGSNTEAFF.

This rearrangement joins TRBV24-1 to TRBJ2-1; 9 positions match TRBD1. CDR1 KGHDR and CDR2 SFDVKD come from the germline V gene. The CDR3 has 15 residues. V shed 3 bases and J 9 bases; nucleotides not matched to a gene: 8. The CDR3 sequence is CATSDPGTGLSEQFF. Here the CDR3 DNA reads TGTGCCACCAGTGATCCCGGGACAGGGTTAAGTGAGCAGTTCTTC.

The rearrangement links TRBV9 to TRBJ2-1; tentatively, D is TRBD1 (5 bases). CDR1 is SGDLS, CDR2 YYNGEE, per germline. The V gene lost 4 bases and the J gene lost 6 bases, with 17 bases spanning the gap. The CDR3 contains 15 residues. The CDR3 sequence is CASSPFTTTGNEQFF. CDR3 coding DNA: TGTGCCAGCAGCCCGTTTACCACTACAGGCAATGAGCAGTTCTTC.

The chain is built from TRBV7-9 and TRBJ1-6; TRBD1 is a possible D gene (6 bases). Deletions cut 5 bases from V and 3 bases from J, with 20 bases between. Germline CDR1 and CDR2: SEHNR and FQNEAQ (reference sequence). This CDR3 has 18 amino acids. The CDR3 region is CASSRSTVTGHYNSPLHF. The CDR3 DNA follows: TGTGCCAGCAGCCGCTCAACCGTGACAGGTCACTATAATTCACCCCTCCACTTT.

The CDR3 protein is CASSPMGQGSIMNTEAFF. DNA for the CDR3: TGTGCCAGCAGTCCCATGGGACAGGGCTCAATCATGAACACTGAAGCTTTCTTT. The chain combines TRBV6-6 with TRBJ1-1, with 9 bases fitting TRBD1. Looked up from germline, CDR1 is MNHNY and CDR2 is SVGAGI (reference sequence). V lost 5 bases and J lost 0; bases outside the gene matches: 13. There are 18 residues in the CDR3.

The chain is built from TRBV5-5 and TRBJ2-2, with 7 bases lining up with TRBD1. Trimming cost V 4 bases and J 5 bases; bases outside gene matches: 11. The length of the CDR3 is 16 residues. Germline-derived CDR1 and CDR2 are SGHKS and YYEKEE (reference sequence). The CDR3 spells CASSPERQGRTGELFF. The CDR3 DNA follows: TGTGCCAGCAGCCCGGAACGACAGGGACGAACCGGGGAGCTGTTTTTT.

This rearrangement joins TRBV5-1 to TRBJ1-1, with a tentative D call TRBD1 (5 bases). The CDR3 length is 18 residues. Trimming removed 4 bases at V and 1 base at J, with 23 bases between. Germline CDR1 SGHRS, CDR2 YFSETQ. The chain's CDR3 is CASSGGGWQLSSNTEAFF. The CDR3 bases are TGCGCCAGCAGCGGGGGAGGGTGGCAGCTATCCTCGAACACTGAAGCTTTCTTT. The full variable domain, completed using reference TRBV5-1 and TRBJ1-1, is KAGVTQTPRYLIKTRGQQVTLSCSPISGHRSVSWYQQTPGQGLQFLFEYFSETQRNKGNFPGRFSGRQFSNSRSEMNVSTLELGDSALYLCASSGGGWQLSSNTEAFFGQGTRLTVV.

The genes are TRBV6-1 and TRBJ2-3, with D possibly being TRBD2 (7 bases). This CDR3 has 17 residues. The V and J ends lost 3 bases and 1 base respectively, with 17 bases between them. Germline loops: CDR1 MNHNS, CDR2 SASEGT. The CDR3 sequence is CASSEGRGALGTDTQYF. Here the CDR3 DNA reads TGTGCCAGCAGTGAGGGGAGGGGGGCGCTCGGCACAGATACGCAGTATTTT.

V gene TRBV2 combines with J gene TRBJ1-5; D remains ambiguous. V gave up 3 bases and J gave up 2 bases, with 11 bases separating them. From germline, CDR1 is SNHLY and CDR2 FYNNEI. CDR3 size: 15 residues. The CDR3 DNA reads as TGTGCCAGCAGTGACCGGGGTTTGGGCAATCAGCCCCAGCATTTT. It is translated as CASSDRGLGNQPQHF.

The V and J genes are TRBV19 and TRBJ1-2; a possible D gene is TRBD1 (5 bases). Germline lookup yields CDR1 LNHDA and CDR2 SQIVND (reference sequence). V was pared by 7 bases and J by 7 bases, with 19 bases between. The CDR3 contains 14 residues. The CDR3 nucleotides read TGTGCCAGTACCCTAGACAGCGCCGGGGGTGGCTACACCTTC. This gives the protein CASTLDSAGGGYTF.

This chain connects TRBV30 to TRBJ1-5; 7 bases are a match to TRBD1. CDR3 length: 16 residues. J lost 3 bases, V lost 0 bases, and 8 bases had no gene match. In germline, CDR1 is GTSNPN, CDR2 SVGIG (reference sequence). CDR3 bases: TGTGCCTGGAGTGTACGGGGCAGGGGGGACAATCAGCCCCAGCATTTT. Encoded protein: CAWSVRGRGDNQPQHF.

The rearrangement links TRBV7-9 to TRBJ1-2, with D maybe TRBD1 (6 bases). CDR1 SEHNR and CDR2 FQNEAQ come from the germline V gene (reference sequence). V was pared by 2 bases and J by 5 bases, with 18 bases between. The length of the CDR3 is 16 residues. CDR3 sequence reads: CASSLSGGRELYGYTF. CDR3 coding DNA: TGTGCCAGCAGCTTATCGGGGGGCAGGGAGTTGTATGGCTACACCTTC.

This chain uses TRBV11-2 with TRBJ2-3; 10 positions match TRBD2. Unmatched junction bases numbered 5, after V lost 5 bases and J lost 3 bases. CDR3 length equals 15 residues. Germline CDR1 is SGHAT and CDR2 is FQNNGV. The CDR3 DNA sequence: TGTGCCAGCAGCATCTGGACTAGCGGTACAGATACGCAGTATTTT. Translating it yields CASSIWTSGTDTQYF.

Concerning this clone itself: At one end the junction does not follow the germline gene, possibly because of a read error. The chain is built from TRBV6-2 or TRBV6-3 and TRBJ1-1; 7 nucleotides match TRBD1. In germline, CDR1 is MNHEY, CDR2 SVGEGT. The CDR3 is 15 amino acids. CDR3 DNA: TGTGCCAGCAGTTTACCCCCAGGGGGAGGGCCTGAAACTTTCTTT. Its translation: CASSLPPGGGPETFF.

The DNA for the CDR3 is TGTGCCAGCAGCCAAGCCGGGACTATCTCCTACGAGCAGTACTTC. It specifies CASSQAGTISYEQYF. The gene calls are TRBV3-1 (or the pseudogene TRBV3-2) and TRBJ2-7; 7 bases fit TRBD2. V lost 1 base and J lost 0; bases outside the gene matches: 3. The CDR3 sequence is 15 residues long. Germline loops: CDR1 LGHDT, CDR2 YNNKEL (reference sequence).

The chain links TRBV12-3 or TRBV12-4 to TRBJ2-7; a possible D gene is TRBD1 (5 bases). This CDR3 contains 13 residues. V was cut by 1 base and J by 5 bases, with 9 bases left in between. This CDR3 reads CASSLGGRHEQYF. Written as DNA, the CDR3 is TGTGCCAGCAGTTTAGGGGGCAGGCACGAGCAGTACTTC.

This clone has a single count. The rearrangement joins TRBV10-3 to TRBJ1-3; the D is unclear. V was pared by 2 bases and J by 0 bases, with 8 bases between. The CDR3 has 15 amino acids. Germline lookup yields CDR1 ENHRY and CDR2 SYGVKD. In nucleotides, the CDR3 is TGTGCCATCAGTGAGGGCAGGAACTCTGGAAACACCATATATTTT. This gives the protein CAISEGRNSGNTIYF.

The chain has TRBV2 and TRBJ2-7, with 7 bases that match TRBD2. The CDR3 extends over 13 amino acids. Germline V gene data show CDR1 as SNHLY and CDR2 as FYNNEI. With 6 bases clipped from V and 3 bases from J, the junction kept 5 bases outside the gene matches. CDR3 DNA: TGTGCCAGCAGGGAGGGACTATACTACGAGCAGTACTTC. This sequence encodes CASREGLYYEQYF.

This clone was counted once. The V call is TRBV2, the J call TRBJ2-2; D is unresolved. This CDR3 comprises 17 residues. V lost 4 bases and J 0 bases, leaving 15 bases between the germline ends. The V gene's germline CDR1 is SNHLY and CDR2 FYNNEI. CDR3 in amino acids: CASSVRPPAANTGELFF. DNA of the CDR3: TGTGCCAGCAGTGTGAGGCCACCGGCCGCGAACACCGGGGAGCTGTTTTTT.

The chain employs TRBV6-5 and TRBJ1-2; 9 positions match TRBD1. CDR1 and CDR2 (germline): MNHEY, SVGAGI. V shed 5 bases, J shed 2 bases, and the junction held 6 bases outside the gene matches. CDR3 length: 15 residues. Written as DNA, the CDR3 is TGTGCCAGCAGTATAGCGGGACAGGGAAACTATGGCTACACCTTC. It is translated as CASSIAGQGNYGYTF.

V is TRBV6-5 and J is TRBJ1-5; 9 nucleotides align to TRBD1. Trimming took 5 bases from V and 0 from J; bases not matched to a gene: 2. Germline CDR1 is MNHEY and CDR2 is SVGAGI. The CDR3 sequence is 15 residues long. CDR3 nucleotide sequence: TGTGCCAGCAGTAGGACAGGGGCTAGCAATCAGCCCCAGCATTTT. Protein: CASSRTGASNQPQHF.